This TCR beta chain is drawn from a study of cytomegalovirus exposure and HLA in healthy donors. 60 Vbeta and 13 Jbeta primers were used in PCR. Libraries were prepared by immunoSEQ multiplex PCR; TCRdb keeps only in-frame clonotypes and omits some of them. In the table there are about 200,000 clones, about 84% of which are singletons. The V segment lost 5 bases and the J segment 6 bases; nucleotides outside the gene matches: 13. This CDR3 has 15 residues. Germline CDR1 reads GTSNPN; CDR2 reads SVGIG (reference sequence). The chain joins TRBV30 to TRBJ2-4; 7 nucleotides align to TRBD2. Sequencing was performed on PBMCs. The TCR originated in a woman in her 30s in good health and CMV-seropositive. The CDR3, as DNA: TGTGCCTGGTCAGGCCCCCGGGGGGTGGGAAACATTCAGTACTTC. Its protein product is CAWSGPRGVGNIQYF.